The entry below gives a single T cell receptor beta chain sequence along with its context. Its specificity is unknown. Arm-PCR of CDR3 regions and iRepertoire HTBI primers were used to build TCR beta libraries. MiXCR was run by TCRdb on the multiplex PCR reads, yielding one entry per CDR3 protein. The sample has under 500,000 distinct CDR3 sequences; 20% to 25% are singletons. Specified time point: persistent/refractory GD, antithyroid drugs over 5 years with positive TRAb. The TCR library used RNA extracted from PBMCs. These data originate in a study of regulatory T cells in long-lasting Graves disease. Study-level points and caveats: Persistent disease favored TRBV28, TRBJ1-2 and TRBJ2-5. The TCR repertoire of persistent Graves' patients was less diverse than that of newly diagnosed ones.

This CDR3 is 13 amino acids long. Per the germline V gene, CDR1 is MNHEY and CDR2 is SMNVEV (reference sequence). With 10 bases removed from V and 0 bases from J, the gap between germline ends came to 13 bases. The specimen was peripheral blood mononuclear cells (PBMCs), collected when the disease was refractory, from a patient treated with antithyroid drugs. V and J are TRBV27 and TRBJ2-7, with D unclear. The receptor's source is a female donor with Graves disease. This chain's CDR3 is CATQKPPSYEQYF. For the CDR3, the DNA is TGTGCCACCCAGAAACCCCCCTCCTACGAGCAGTACTTC.